This TCR beta chain was captured in a study of neurological immune-mediated disorders. The CDR3 length is 14 residues. Unmatched junction bases numbered 4, after V lost 4 bases and J lost 3 bases. Germline CDR1 SGHRS, CDR2 YFSETQ. This clonotype has a count of ten or more. TCRdb itself ran the 5' RACE reads through MiXCR, one entry per CDR3 protein. The sample holds 85,000 to 90,000 distinct CDR3 sequences, roughly 3.3% seen once. The clonotype comes from a woman aged 45-65 years with multiple sclerosis. V usage is TRBV5-1 and J usage is TRBJ2-3, with 8 bases aligning to TRBD1. The sequenced sample consisted of PBMCs. DNA of the CDR3: TGCGCCAGCAGCAGGCGACAGGGGACAGATACGCAGTATTTT. The encoded protein is CASSRRQGTDTQYF.